This entry concerns a single T cell receptor (beta chain). The table came from immunoSEQ multiplex PCR; TCRdb's copy has only in-frame clones and leaves some out. Here the sample spans under 450,000 clones, more than 75% being singletons. This entry is derived from a study of blood T cell repertoires in COVID-19. The TCR sequence derives from a man aged 25 to 40 who had recovered from COVID-19. Sequenced sample: PBMCs or T cells enriched from blood (not recorded which).

CDR3 protein: CATSDRDRPPGELFF. DNA for the CDR3: TGTGCCACCAGTGATAGGGACAGGCCACCCGGGGAGCTGTTTTTT. The chain couples TRBV24-1 to TRBJ2-2; 8 bases agree with TRBD1. Germline V gene sequence: CDR1 KGHDR, CDR2 SFDVKD. Trimming cost V 3 bases and J 6 bases; bases outside gene matches: 5. This CDR3 contains 15 residues.